Listed here is a single T cell receptor (beta chain). After removal of 6 bases from V and 1 base from J, the junction contained 6 bases not matched to a gene. Germline CDR1 and CDR2: LGHNT and FRNRAP. The CDR3 extends over 15 amino acids. The sample is drawn from a study of shared clonotypes between healthy human individuals. Profiling relied on immunoSEQ multiplex PCR, and the TCRdb table lists in-frame clones only, not all of them. Of roughly 1,800,000 clones in the sample, about 95% were seen once. In the naive CD8 group, cells lacked CD45RO and were positively selected for CCR7, so terminally differentiated effector memory CD45RA+ cells were left out.

V is TRBV12-5 and J is TRBJ2-1, with 7 bases identical to TRBD2. The clonotype comes from a man younger than 35 in good health. Sequencing input: naive CD8+ T cells sorted from blood. The CDR3 sequence: CASGPWRESYNEQFF. For the CDR3, the DNA is TGTGCTAGTGGGCCCTGGCGGGAGTCCTACAATGAGCAGTTCTTC.